This passage covers 2 T cell receptor beta chains from one sample sequenced in a study of CD8+CD57+ T cells in acquired aplastic anemia. The template for TCR beta VDJ and CDR3 sequence profiling was genomic DNA. MiXCR, run by TCRdb on the reads, gives a single entry per CDR3 protein. The repertoire has roughly 300,000 distinct CDR3 sequences, about 56% of them found once; the top ten carry 7% to 9%. Material: sorted CD4+, CD8+, or CD8+CD57+ T cells (not recorded which) from PBMCs. The source is a human donor with severe aplastic anemia or a healthy control (not recorded which).

This clonotype was recorded many times. The V and J genes are TRBV7-2 and TRBJ1-5; D is unresolved. The CDR3 is 14 amino acids. Between the trimmed V and J ends, which lost 1 base and 1 base, there was a span of 5 bases. Germline values: CDR1 SGHTA, CDR2 FQGNSA. The DNA of the CDR3 is TGTGCCAGCAGCTTAGATGGGAGCAATCAGCCCCAGCATTTT. This sequence encodes CASSLDGSNQPQHF.

V gene TRBV25-1 combines with J gene TRBJ1-1; D call uncertain. V shed 1 base and J shed 0 bases, with 3 bases lying between them. The germline gives CDR1 MGHDK, CDR2 SYGVNS. The CDR3 totals 13 residues. CDR3 nucleotides: TGTGCCAGCAGTGAATCCTTGAACACTGAAGCTTTCTTT. Its translation: CASSESLNTEAFF.